A selection of T cell receptor beta chains follows, all from one sample in a study of cytomegalovirus exposure and HLA in healthy donors. Here immunoSEQ multiplex PCR was the method, and the copy in TCRdb shows in-frame clones only, minus some. The sample includes 140,000 to 150,000 clones, about three quarters of them seen just once. Sequencing was carried out using PBMCs. These receptors originate from a male donor in good health and CMV-seronegative. CDR3s include the opening cysteine and the closing phenylalanine or tryptophan. D genes are given only for firm matches. Not every row has a clone size; where given, it reads once, few, many or a size class.

CDR3 length,J gene,D gene,clone size,V gene,CDR3 protein,CDR3 DNA
13,TRBJ2-1,-,-,TRBV11-3,CASSGGGPNEQFF,TGTGCCAGCAGCGGGGGGGGGCCCAATGAGCAGTTCTTC
15,TRBJ2-2,-,-,TRBV18,CASSQLGSGTGELFF,TGTGCCAGCTCACAGCTGGGTTCGGGCACCGGGGAGCTGTTTTTT
16,TRBJ2-3,-,-,TRBV27,CASSRYPTGSTDTQYF,TGTGCCAGCAGTCGGTACCCAACAGGGTCCACAGATACGCAGTATTTT
15,TRBJ1-6,-,-,TRBV6-1,CASSEQGRGNSPLHF,TGTGCCAGCAGTGAACAAGGACGAGGGAATTCACCCCTCCACTTT
19,TRBJ2-3,TRBD2,-,TRBV5-1,CASSYKPSGRAFSTDTQYF,TGCGCCAGCAGCTACAAGCCTAGCGGGAGGGCTTTTAGCACAGATACGCAGTATTTT
14,TRBJ1-2,-,few,TRBV18,CASSAAAGRRGYTF,TGTGCCAGCTCAGCCGCAGCGGGCCGCCGGGGCTACACCTTC
17,TRBJ2-3,-,-,TRBV7-2,CASSFSSAGFPSDTQYF,TGTGCCAGCAGCTTTAGTTCGGCGGGGTTTCCTTCAGATACGCAGTATTTT
16,TRBJ1-1,-,-,TRBV9,CASSPRIVQANTEAFF,TGTGCCAGCAGCCCAAGAATCGTCCAGGCCAACACTGAAGCTTTCTTT
13,TRBJ2-1,-,-,TRBV19,CASSINRGNEQFF,TGTGCCAGTAGTATTAACCGCGGCAATGAGCAGTTCTTC
14,TRBJ2-2,-,-,TRBV5-1,CASSLDREGGELFF,TGCGCCAGCAGCTTGGACAGGGAGGGCGGGGAGCTGTTTTTT
15,TRBJ1-2,-,-,TRBV18,CASSPNRETNYGYTF,TGTGCCAGCTCACCAAACAGGGAAACTAACTATGGCTACACCTTC
16,TRBJ2-1,-,-,TRBV19,CASSIVPGYSYNEQFF,TGTGCCAGTAGTATAGTACCGGGTTACTCCTACAATGAGCAGTTCTTC
15,TRBJ1-3,TRBD1,-,TRBV29-1,CSVEPTTGAGNTIYF,TGCAGCGTTGAACCGACGACAGGGGCTGGAAACACCATATATTTT
18,TRBJ2-1,-,-,TRBV18,CASSPQYSGTPGGNEQFF,TGTGCCAGCTCACCTCAATACTCCGGGACTCCCGGTGGAAATGAGCAGTTCTTC
14,TRBJ2-1,TRBD1,-,TRBV18,CASSPGQTYNEQFF,TGTGCCAGCTCACCGGGACAGACCTACAATGAGCAGTTCTTC
13,TRBJ1-1,TRBD1,-,TRBV9,CASSVAGQFEAFF,TGTGCCAGCAGCGTAGCGGGACAGTTTGAAGCTTTCTTT
12,TRBJ2-2,-,-,TRBV2,CASRLSTGELFF,TGTGCCAGCAGACTATCCACCGGGGAGCTGTTTTTT
17,TRBJ2-1,TRBD2,-,TRBV5-8,CASSLYLLAGGRNEQFF,TGTGCCAGCAGCTTGTACCTTCTAGCGGGGGGGCGGAATGAGCAGTTCTTC
13,TRBJ2-5,-,few,TRBV5-8,CASSFPGGETQYF,TGTGCCAGCAGCTTTCCAGGTGGGGAGACCCAGTACTTC
14,TRBJ2-7,-,-,TRBV2,CASFAGQDSYEQYF,TGTGCCAGCTTCGCGGGCCAGGACTCCTACGAGCAGTACTTC
16,TRBJ2-1,-,-,TRBV11-3,CASSLEGTGTGNEQFF,TGTGCCAGCAGCTTAGAAGGAACAGGGACGGGCAATGAGCAGTTCTTC
14,TRBJ2-7,-,-,TRBV10-3,CAISEGGPSYEQYF,TGTGCCATCAGTGAGGGCGGGCCCTCCTACGAGCAGTACTTC
18,TRBJ2-7,TRBD1,-,TRBV9,CASSVGAGQGVTNYEQYF,TGTGCCAGCAGCGTAGGGGCTGGACAGGGGGTTACCAATTACGAGCAGTACTTC
16,TRBJ2-6,-,-,TRBV5-1,CASSPDTSSGANVLTF,TGCGCCAGCAGCCCAGACACCAGCTCTGGGGCCAACGTCCTGACTTTC
11,TRBJ2-7,-,-,TRBV25-1,CASRRGDEQYF,TGTGCCAGCCGACGGGGAGACGAGCAGTACTTC
15,TRBJ1-3,-,-,TRBV15,CATSSSGFSGNTIYF,TGTGCCACCAGCAGCTCAGGCTTCTCTGGAAACACCATATATTTT
14,TRBJ1-2,-,-,TRBV18,CASSPWARQNGYTF,TGTGCCAGCTCACCTTGGGCACGACAGAATGGCTACACCTTC
14,TRBJ2-5,TRBD1,-,TRBV11-2,CASSRDRVGETQYF,TGTGCCAGCAGCAGGGACAGGGTGGGGGAGACCCAGTACTTC
12,TRBJ1-1,-,few,TRBV29-1,CSAYKGQPEAFF,TGCAGCGCCTATAAAGGACAGCCTGAAGCTTTCTTT